The T cell receptor (beta chain) described here comes from a study of blood T cells in healthy people across ages. Study summary: T cells yielded about one barcoded beta molecule per two cells through template switching.

Sample-barcoded 5' priming and a J-beta primer mix drove a second PCR of roughly 6 to 12 cycles. Tagging of each cDNA molecule was performed by a template-switch adaptor with 12 random nucleotides. TCRdb ran MiXCR on the 5' RACE reads and lists one entry per CDR3 protein. The table records hundreds of thousands of distinct CDR3 sequences, roughly three fifths of them present only once. The V end was cut by 9 bases, the J end by 4 bases, with 15 bases between. The CDR3 is 14 residues long. Germline CDR1 MNHNS, CDR2 SASEGT. V is TRBV6-1 and J is TRBJ2-2; either TRBD1 or TRBD2 may supply D (5 bases each). The clonotype comes from a man aged 40-49 years in good health. Sequences were obtained from blood. This CDR3 reads CASGGVIGTGELFF. CDR3 in DNA: TGTGCCAGTGGGGGAGTAATAGGCACCGGGGAGCTGTTTTTT.